This T cell receptor (beta chain) comes out of a study of beta chain features in type 1 diabetes. General observations from the study: Shortening that was moderate but significant affected the TCRB CDR3s of Type 1 diabetes patients in all four CD4+ subsets. For cells with high TCR expression, cDNA sequencing could yield over-representation.

This clone was seen more than once but under ten times. The antigen is unknown. Without exception, sorted populations had purity beyond 95%. This CDR3 is built from 14 residues. Germline CDR1 is SGHTA and CDR2 is FQGNSA. The V segment lost 1 base and the J segment 7 bases; nucleotides outside the gene matches: 5. Sequenced material consisted of expressed TCRB transcripts (all of the isolated RNA was reverse transcribed). Profiling relied on immunoSEQ multiplex PCR, and the TCRdb table lists in-frame clones only, not all of them. The sample includes 100,000 to 150,000 clones, 9% of them seen just once. The receptor was derived from a man aged 25 to 40 with type 1 diabetes. Sequenced material: central memory CD4+ T cells from blood. The chain couples TRBV7-2 to TRBJ2-3, with 7 bases that match TRBD1. The CDR3 DNA sequence: TGTGCCAGCAGCTTAGAGGCAGGGGGTTATACGCAGTATTTT. Its translation: CASSLEAGGYTQYF.